This T cell receptor (beta chain) was retrieved from a study of early T cells in non-severe SARS-CoV-2 infection. On the study more broadly: Sequencing of bulk RNA from unsorted whole blood was done, without chain pairing. The study, taken as a whole, reports: There was a bias toward anti-spike CD8 responses in VDJdb matching, which missed private and CD4 specificities.

Each single cDNA molecule received a unique molecular identifier. TCRdb independently ran MiXCR on the 5' RACE reads; one entry per CDR3 protein. Of over 80,000 distinct CDR3 sequences in the sample, approximately 12% are singletons; the top ten hold 3.5% to 5%. A note on this clonotype: Its target is unknown.

J was trimmed by 7 bases and V by 5 bases; bases with no gene match: 10. Germline CDR1 is MDHEN and CDR2 is SYDVKM. CDR3 length: 15 amino acids. Here the sequenced sample was whole blood, taken at baseline. This clonotype was obtained from an adult who was a healthcare worker with PCR-confirmed SARS-CoV-2 infection or an uninfected control (not recorded which). The V gene is TRBV28, the J gene TRBJ2-7; TRBD1 matches at 11 bases. The CDR3 DNA sequence: TGTGCCAGCAGTCCTCGAGGACAGGGGGCAAGGGAGCAGTACTTC. It specifies CASSPRGQGAREQYF.